Sequencing of this TCR beta chain was carried out in a study of control samples from healthy donors and cancer patients. The repertoire was sequenced with immunoSEQ multiplex PCR; TCRdb's copy has only in-frame clones and lacks some. Of 100,000 to 150,000 clones detected, about 90% appear once; the ten largest clones hold roughly 1.9%. The V end lost 6 bases, the J end lost 0 bases, and 29 bases lay between the germline ends. The germline gives CDR1 LGHDT, CDR2 YNNKEL (reference sequence). The CDR3 totals 20 residues. The chain uses TRBV3-1 (or the pseudogene TRBV3-2) and TRBJ1-1; maybe TRBD1 (5 bases). The sequencing sample was made of blood. The receptor was isolated from a man aged 18 to 35 in good health. CDR3 sequence (DNA): TGTGCCAGCAGGGGCTCGAGGGGAACCCGTGGACCCTCCATGAACACTGAAGCTTTCTTT. Translation: CASRGSRGTRGPSMNTEAFF.